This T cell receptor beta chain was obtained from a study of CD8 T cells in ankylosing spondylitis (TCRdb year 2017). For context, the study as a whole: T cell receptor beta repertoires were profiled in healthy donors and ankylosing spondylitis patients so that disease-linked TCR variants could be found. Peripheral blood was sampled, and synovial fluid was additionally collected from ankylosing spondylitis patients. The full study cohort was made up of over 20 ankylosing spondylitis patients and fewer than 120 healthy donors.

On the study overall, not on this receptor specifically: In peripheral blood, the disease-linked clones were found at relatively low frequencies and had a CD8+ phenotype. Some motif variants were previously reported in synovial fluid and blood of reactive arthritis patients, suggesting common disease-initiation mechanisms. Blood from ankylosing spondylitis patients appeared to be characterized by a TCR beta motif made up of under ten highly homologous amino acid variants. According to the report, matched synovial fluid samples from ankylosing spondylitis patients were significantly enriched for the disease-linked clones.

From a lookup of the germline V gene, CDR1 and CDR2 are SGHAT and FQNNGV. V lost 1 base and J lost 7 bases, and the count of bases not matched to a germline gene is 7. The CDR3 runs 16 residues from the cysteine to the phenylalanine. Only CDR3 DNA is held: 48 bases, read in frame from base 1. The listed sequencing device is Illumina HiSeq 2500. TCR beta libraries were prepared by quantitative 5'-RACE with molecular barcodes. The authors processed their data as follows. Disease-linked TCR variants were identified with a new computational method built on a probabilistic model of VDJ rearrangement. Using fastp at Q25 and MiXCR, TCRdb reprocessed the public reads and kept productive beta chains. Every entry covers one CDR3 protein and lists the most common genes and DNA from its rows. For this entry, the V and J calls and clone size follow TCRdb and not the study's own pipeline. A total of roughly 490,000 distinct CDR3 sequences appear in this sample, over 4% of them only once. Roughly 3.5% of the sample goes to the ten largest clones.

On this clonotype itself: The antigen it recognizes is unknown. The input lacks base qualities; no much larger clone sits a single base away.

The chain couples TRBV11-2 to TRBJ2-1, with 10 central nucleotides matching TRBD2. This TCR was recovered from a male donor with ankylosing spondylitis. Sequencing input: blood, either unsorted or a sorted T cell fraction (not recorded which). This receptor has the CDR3 CASSLGGGSGRNEQFF. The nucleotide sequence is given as TGTGCCAGCAGCTTAGGGGGGGGTAGCGGGAGGAATGAGCAGTTCTTC.